The clone carrying this T cell receptor (beta chain) was recorded a few times. Its antigen is currently unknown. This record belongs to a study of T and B cells in COVID-19 patients. TRB rearrangements were amplified by multiplex PCR with BIOMED2 TRB-A/B primers. TCRdb processed the multiplex PCR reads anew with MiXCR; each CDR3 protein has one entry. The table includes approximately 16,000 distinct CDR3 sequences, under 30% detected once. Each TRB amplification used about 250-550 ng of genomic DNA from blood. Study findings and constraints: Of thousands of TCR clusters found only in the recovered cohort, 31 had low generation probability. Patients with COVID-19 reportedly showed strongly skewed T cell receptor beta variable and joining gene usage.

V shed 11 bases, J shed 3 bases, and the junction held 14 bases outside the gene matches. The CDR3 is made up of 15 amino acids. In germline, CDR1 is MNHNS, CDR2 SASEGT. The TCR comes from a human donor who had recovered from COVID-19. The rearrangement joins TRBV6-1 to TRBJ2-3; 7 bases are a match to TRBD2. Sequencing was done on a sample of blood. Written as DNA, the CDR3 is TGTGCCGCCACGGAGCGGGGCTTAGGTACAGATACGCAGTATTTT. Residues: CAATERGLGTDTQYF.